The 26 T cell receptor beta chains given below trace back to one sample, sequenced in a study of blood T cell repertoires in COVID-19. Assay used: immunoSEQ multiplex PCR; TCRdb lists only in-frame clones, some missing. The sample contains 250,000 to 350,000 clones, 70% to 85% of which appear only once. The sample was peripheral blood. The receptor set was obtained from a human donor with COVID-19, enrolled during active disease. The donor label of this sample is uncertain.

The chain joins TRBV19 to TRBJ2-3; TRBD2 agrees at 7 bases. Germline V gene sequence: CDR1 LNHDA, CDR2 SQIVND (reference sequence). The ends lost 3 bases at V and 4 bases at J; junction bases unmatched: 7. CDR3 length: 15 residues. In nucleotides, the CDR3 is TGTGCCAGTAGTATGGGGGGAGGGCCCTCAGATACGCAGTATTTT. Translated: CASSMGGGPSDTQYF.

The CDR3 loop reads CASRDRGGNSPLHF. The CDR3 bases are TGTGCCAGTCGCGACAGGGGTGGTAATTCACCCCTCCACTTT. The genes are TRBV6-5 and TRBJ1-6, with 8 nucleotides matching TRBD1. The CDR3 totals 14 residues. V lost 9 bases and J lost 6; bases outside the gene matches: 7. Per the germline V gene, CDR1 is MNHEY and CDR2 is SVGAGI.

The genes are TRBV5-6 and TRBJ1-1; TRBD1 is a possible D gene (5 bases). Germline lookup yields CDR1 SGHDT and CDR2 YYEEEE. V was cut by 0 bases and J by 4 bases, with 13 bases left in between. CDR3 length: 15 residues. CDR3 bases: TGTGCCAGCAGCTTGGTTCCAGGGCGGTCCACTGAAGCTTTCTTT. It specifies CASSLVPGRSTEAFF.

The chain is built from TRBV11-2 and TRBJ2-4; TRBD1 might be the D (5 bases). The CDR3 is made up of 15 amino acids. Trimming removed 6 bases from V and 0 bases from J, with 12 bases in between. CDR1 is SGHAT, CDR2 FQNNGV, per germline. CDR3 in DNA: TGTGCCAGCAGTCCCTCTGGGGCAGCCAAAAACATTCAGTACTTC. It yields the protein CASSPSGAAKNIQYF.

The rearrangement joins TRBV28 to TRBJ1-5, with D tentatively TRBD1 (6 bases). Germline assignment: CDR1 MDHEN and CDR2 SYDVKM. The V gene lost 4 bases and the J gene lost 1 base, with 14 bases spanning the gap. The CDR3 covers 16 residues. The CDR3 sequence is CASSWGGGGSNQPQHF. CDR3 sequence (DNA): TGTGCCAGCAGTTGGGGAGGGGGTGGAAGCAATCAGCCCCAGCATTTT.

The CDR3 bases are TGTGCCAGTAGTCCCAGGACTAGCCTGGGTAATGAGCAGTTCTTC. Protein: CASSPRTSLGNEQFF. V is TRBV19 and J is TRBJ2-1; 8 bases line up with TRBD2. Trimming at V came to 5 bases and at J to 7 bases, leaving 10 bases not matched to a gene. The CDR3 has 15 amino acids. From germline, CDR1 is LNHDA and CDR2 SQIVND (reference sequence).

J is TRBJ2-1 and V is TRBV11-3, with D uncertain. Trimming left V 1 base short and J 1 base short, with 5 bases between. Germline values: CDR1 SGHNT, CDR2 YENEEA. There are 14 residues in the CDR3. The CDR3 loop reads CASSLATSYNEQFF. DNA for the CDR3: TGTGCCAGCAGCTTAGCTACTTCCTACAATGAGCAGTTCTTC.

The chain is built from TRBV28 and TRBJ2-3, with D possibly TRBD2 on 5 matching bases. Germline V gene sequence: CDR1 MDHEN, CDR2 SYDVKM. V dropped 5 bases and J dropped 11 bases, with 14 bases sitting between them. The CDR3 length is 12 residues. The CDR3 DNA is TGTGCCAGCAGTCGGACTGTGTTAGGGCAGTATTTT. Protein sequence: CASSRTVLGQYF.

V and J are TRBV18 and TRBJ2-7; 7 bases are a match to TRBD1. Trimming removed 6 bases from V and 5 bases from J; junction bases left unmatched: 7. This CDR3 contains 13 residues. Germline V gene sequence: CDR1 KGHSH, CDR2 LQKENI. The CDR3, as DNA: TGTGCCAGCTCGTCCGGGACAGAAGACGAGCAGTACTTC. Amino acid sequence: CASSSGTEDEQYF.

The J gene is TRBJ2-3, the V gene TRBV24-1; tentative D call: TRBD2 (5 bases). The CDR3 has 16 residues. Germline assignment: CDR1 KGHDR and CDR2 SFDVKD. Trimming stripped 3 bases from V and 5 bases from J, with 17 bases between. The DNA of the CDR3 is TGTGCCACCAGTGATCCCAAGCGGTCAGCAGGAGATACGCAGTATTTT. It translates to CATSDPKRSAGDTQYF.

This chain connects TRBV19 to TRBJ1-2; D perhaps matches TRBD1 (6 bases). The CDR3 is 16 amino acids. Trimming shortened V by 3 bases and J by 0 bases, and 14 bases separated the two germline ends. Germline assignment: CDR1 LNHDA and CDR2 SQIVND (reference sequence). CDR3 region: CASSMAGAGANYGYTF. For the CDR3, the DNA is TGTGCCAGTAGTATGGCAGGGGCCGGAGCTAACTATGGCTACACCTTC.

This rearrangement joins TRBV28 to TRBJ2-7; maybe TRBD1 (6 bases). CDR1 is MDHEN and CDR2 is SYDVKM in the germline V gene. CDR3 length equals 13 residues. V was pared by 6 bases and J by 2 bases, with 11 bases between. CDR3 region: CASSTGTPYEQYF. The CDR3 DNA reads as TGTGCCAGCAGCACCGGGACACCCTACGAGCAGTACTTC.

The chain links TRBV5-4 to TRBJ2-5; TRBD1 agrees at 9 bases. V lost 5 bases and J lost 3; bases outside the gene matches: 2. CDR3 length equals 13 residues. CDR1 is SGHNT, CDR2 YYREEE, per germline (reference sequence). The CDR3 DNA sequence: TGTGCCAGCAGATGGACAGGGGAAGAGACCCAGTACTTC. Its protein is CASRWTGEETQYF.

This chain links TRBV19 with TRBJ1-1; 11 bases are shared with TRBD1. CDR1 and CDR2 from the germline V gene are LNHDA and SQIVND (reference sequence). J was trimmed by 0 bases and V by 5 bases; bases with no gene match: 8. The CDR3 is 17 residues long. Written as DNA, the CDR3 is TGTGCCAGTAGTCCTGGGACAGGGGGGACGATGAACACTGAAGCTTTCTTT. Protein: CASSPGTGGTMNTEAFF.

The V call is TRBV28, the J call TRBJ1-5; TRBD1 aligns across 7 bases. The germline V gene has CDR1 MDHEN and CDR2 SYDVKM. V lost 2 bases to trimming and J lost 7 bases; unmatched junction nucleotides: 11. This CDR3 contains 16 residues. The CDR3 DNA is TGTGCCAGCAGTTTAGACCGAGGGGGCTTCCGGCAGCCCCAGCATTTT. This sequence encodes CASSLDRGGFRQPQHF.

The V gene is TRBV2, the J gene TRBJ2-7; 12 positions agree with TRBD1. V gave up 4 bases and J gave up 6 bases; unmatched junction bases: 7. The V gene's germline CDR1 is SNHLY and CDR2 FYNNEI. CDR3 length: 15 residues. For the CDR3, the DNA is TGTGCCAGCAGTGCTCTGGGACAGGGGGCCGCCGAGCAGTACTTC. Translation gives CASSALGQGAAEQYF.

This chain uses TRBV6-1 with TRBJ1-1; D is unresolved. Germline-derived CDR1 and CDR2 are MNHNS and SASEGT. The CDR3 sequence is 14 residues long. V lost 3 bases and J 4 bases, leaving 12 bases between the germline ends. This CDR3 is CASSDDLGGTEAFF. CDR3 sequence (DNA): TGTGCCAGCAGTGACGACTTGGGTGGCACTGAAGCTTTCTTT.

Worth noting for this clone: One junction end does not reproduce the germline sequence, and a read error may be involved. The chain carries TRBV30 and TRBJ2-7; 10 bases are shared with TRBD2. Germline-derived CDR1 and CDR2 are GTSNPN and SVGIG (reference sequence). The CDR3 runs to 11 residues. The chain's CDR3 is CAWRTSGVQDF. In DNA form, the CDR3 reads TGTGCCTGGAGAACTAGCGGGGTTCAGGACTTC.

This clone has only one observation. The chain recombines TRBV7-9 with TRBJ1-3; no clear D gene. Germline loops: CDR1 SEHNR, CDR2 FQNEAQ (reference sequence). The CDR3 covers 15 residues. With 1 base removed from V and 3 bases from J, the gap between germline ends came to 10 bases. The CDR3 protein is CASSLVAGYGNTIYF. The CDR3 DNA reads TGTGCCAGCAGCTTAGTGGCAGGCTATGGAAACACCATATATTTT.

The chain links TRBV20-1 to TRBJ1-6; a weak D match, TRBD1 (5 bases). The CDR3 consists of 14 residues. Trimming removed 3 bases from V and 12 bases from J, with 18 bases in between. CDR1 DFQATT and CDR2 SNEGSKA come from the germline V gene (reference sequence). CDR3 bases: TGCAGTGCTAGTGGGGGAGGTATACAAGAACCCCTCCACTTT. It yields the protein CSASGGGIQEPLHF.

Only one count was recorded for this clone. This chain joins TRBV7-2 and TRBJ2-3; no reliable D call. Germline CDR1 reads SGHTA; CDR2 reads FQGNSA. The CDR3 is 12 residues long. The V and J ends lost 4 bases and 2 bases respectively, with 4 bases between them. The CDR3 DNA sequence: TGTGCCAGCAGCTACTCCACAGATACGCAGTATTTT. Residues: CASSYSTDTQYF.

V is TRBV3-1 (or the pseudogene TRBV3-2) and J is TRBJ1-2; TRBD1 aligns across 7 bases. The J segment lost 8 bases and the V segment lost 2 bases, leaving 8 bases of the junction unmatched. Germline values: CDR1 LGHDT, CDR2 YNNKEL (reference sequence). The CDR3 sequence is 14 residues long. In nucleotides, the CDR3 is TGTGCCAGCAGCCAATGGGCAGGGGGAGGAGGCTACACCTTC. As protein: CASSQWAGGGGYTF.

This clone was counted between two and nine times. The chain employs TRBV30 and TRBJ2-1; 10 nucleotides match TRBD2. CDR1 and CDR2 from the germline V gene are GTSNPN and SVGIG (reference sequence). V gave up 2 bases and J gave up 3 bases; unmatched junction bases: 4. The CDR3 is made up of 15 amino acids. CDR3 DNA sequence: TGTGCCTGGAGTAGAAGGACTAGCGGCTACAATGAGCAGTTCTTC. It yields the protein CAWSRRTSGYNEQFF.

The chain links TRBV9 to TRBJ2-1; D is possibly TRBD2 (6 bases). This CDR3 contains 15 residues. Germline loops: CDR1 SGDLS, CDR2 YYNGEE. V was shortened by 6 bases and J by 4 bases, with 17 bases between the two germline ends. CDR3 sequence: CASNPSGEVYNEQFF. The CDR3 coding sequence is TGTGCCAGCAACCCCTCGGGGGAGGTTTACAATGAGCAGTTCTTC.

The chain combines TRBV6-5 with TRBJ2-2; 9 bases agree with TRBD1. This CDR3 comprises 14 residues. Germline CDR1 MNHEY, CDR2 SVGAGI. The trim removed 7 bases at V and 6 bases at J, leaving 6 bases unmatched. CDR3 residues: CASKQGAGAGELFF. The CDR3 region has the DNA TGTGCCAGCAAACAGGGGGCTGGGGCCGGGGAGCTGTTTTTT.

The chain links TRBV3-1 (or the pseudogene TRBV3-2) to TRBJ1-6, with 9 nucleotides matching TRBD1. V was clipped by 1 base and J by 8 bases; unmatched bases: 3. The CDR3 consists of 15 residues. Germline CDR1 and CDR2: LGHDT and YNNKEL (reference sequence). The CDR3 bases are TGTGCCAGCAGCCAAGTCGACAGGGGGTATTCACCCCTCCACTTT. As protein: CASSQVDRGYSPLHF.